Listed below are T cell receptor beta chains from one sample, sequenced in a study of OX40 agonist ivuxolimab in advanced cancers. Clones were sequenced by immunoSEQ multiplex PCR, and TCRdb holds only the in-frame ones, with some missing. The table has over 60,000 clones, roughly nine tenths seen once. The material was CD4+ or CD8+ T cells sorted from blood, obtained in a trial of the OX40 agonist ivuxolimab. Receptors were obtained from an adult with an advanced solid tumor such as melanoma, head and neck, liver or kidney cancer. CDR3s include the opening cysteine and the closing phenylalanine or tryptophan. The order of the fields is CDR3 protein, V gene, clone size. Clone size is given for some rows only: seen once, a few or many times, or a class if the clone is expanded.

CASSTPGLAGGNEQFF,TRBV7-3,.
CASSPDGGGSEQYF,TRBV10-1,.
CACEVRQGGTETQYF,TRBV30,.
CASRSRTGGYEQYF,TRBV5-8,.
CATKLDNSGNTIYF,TRBV19,.
CASSLVTGGMDYGYTF,TRBV7-9,few
CATSTQGADTQYF,TRBV15,few
CASSLGETGEQFF,TRBV7-3,.
CASSLSASNQPQHF,TRBV7-2,.
CASSPRLGLEGQSDTQYF,TRBV11-1,.
CSGRTGMNTEAFF,TRBV29-1,few
CASSSDSNTGELFF,TRBV6-1,.
CASTRQGAVNTEAFF,TRBV5-1,.
CASSYDRSSGANVLTF,TRBV6-5,.
CASSIRDRERQPQHF,TRBV19,.
CASSLLGQGGTNEKLFF,TRBV5-6,.
CASSPGQVNAGELFF,TRBV28,.
CASSPSTGSYNEQFF,TRBV9,.
CASSSNPGQRSKPQHF,TRBV5-8,.
CASSRPGLADEHEQYF,TRBV5-1,.
CASINQGQPQHF,TRBV28,.
CASSMQGSYEQYF,TRBV18,.
CASSVLESETQYF,TRBV9,.
CAWSVQNRDYEQYF,TRBV30,.
CATSRGTGNYGYTF,TRBV15,.
CASSRGDNEQFF,TRBV6-5,.
CASSRGGTQETQYF,TRBV5-1,.
CASSPIGGRAYEQYF,TRBV7-2,.
CASSGTVDSGANVLTF,TRBV7-3,.
CASSLLTSRNEQYF,TRBV5-1,.
CASSGPNEDQPQHF,TRBV6-1,.
CSARGAVWGF,TRBV20-1,.
CASSPDRGQPSYGYTF,TRBV27,.
CSVTGQRLAAFF,TRBV29-1,few
CASSVQGSNTEAFF,TRBV9,.
CASSQRAVEGRARYEQYF,TRBV23-1,.
CASSEFHGQPYEQYF,TRBV25-1,.
CASSAGTSQETQYF,TRBV6-1,.
CASSAHKTPEKSSGNTIYF,TRBV27,.
CASSQAGGKSRNTIYF,TRBV4-2,few
CATSRGPNEKLFF,TRBV15,.
CASSEAFGLRGPDTQYF,TRBV6-1,.
CASSPDRDYGYTF,TRBV5-1,once
CASSRGLAGGPETQYF,TRBV4-3,.
CASSRVERETQYF,TRBV2,.
CASSLGDRWAYEQYF,TRBV5-6,.
CASSSGGGPNEQFF,TRBV28,.
CASSRKLAGEDNEQFF,TRBV5-1,.
CASSFRTANTEAFF,TRBV9,.
CASSLGILDTEAFF,TRBV5-1,.
CASSQSGTGDTEAFF,TRBV4-3,few
CASSLTGTGAGELFF,TRBV5-1,.
CASSYGRTERELFF,TRBV5-1,once